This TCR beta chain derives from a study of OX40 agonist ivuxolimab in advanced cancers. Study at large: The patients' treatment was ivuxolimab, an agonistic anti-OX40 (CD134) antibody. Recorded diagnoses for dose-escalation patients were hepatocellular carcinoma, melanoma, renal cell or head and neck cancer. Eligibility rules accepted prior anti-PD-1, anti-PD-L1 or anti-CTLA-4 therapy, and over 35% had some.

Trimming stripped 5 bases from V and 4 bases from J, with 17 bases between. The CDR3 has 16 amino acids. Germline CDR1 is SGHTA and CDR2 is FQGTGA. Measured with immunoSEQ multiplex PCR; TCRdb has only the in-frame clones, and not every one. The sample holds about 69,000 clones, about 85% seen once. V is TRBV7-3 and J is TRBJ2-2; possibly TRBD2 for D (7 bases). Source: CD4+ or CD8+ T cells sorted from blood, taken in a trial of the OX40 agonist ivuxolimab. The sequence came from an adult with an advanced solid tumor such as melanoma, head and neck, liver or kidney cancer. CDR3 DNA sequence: TGTGCCAGCAGCCTCGTTGGGGGCGGGGGCACCGGGGAGCTGTTTTTT. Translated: CASSLVGGGGTGELFF.